These T cell receptor beta chains were read from a single sample in a study of blood T cell repertoires in COVID-19. The assay was immunoSEQ multiplex PCR, and TCRdb's table has in-frame clones only and misses some. The sample carries 37,000 or so clones, about 88% recorded once. The material sequenced was peripheral blood. The receptors come from a man aged 60 to 69 with active COVID-19. Both conserved end residues are part of each CDR3. The D gene is left open where the match is weak. Size tells how often a clone was seen (once, few, many) or the class of an expanded clone, and some rows leave it out.

DNA: TGTGCCAGCAGCTTAAGAGGGCAGGCAAACAATGAGCAGTTCTTC
CDR3: CASSLRGQANNEQFF
J: TRBJ2-1
D: NA
V: TRBV7-2
size: NA

DNA: TGTGCCAGTAGTCGGGACAGGGAGCTAAGGCAGTACTTC
CDR3: CASSRDRELRQYF
J: TRBJ2-7
D: TRBD1
V: TRBV19
size: NA

DNA: TGTGCCAGCAGTGAAGGAACGGGACTCCGGATTCAGTACTTC
CDR3: CASSEGTGLRIQYF
J: TRBJ2-4
D: NA
V: TRBV25-1
size: NA

DNA: TGTGCCATCAAAGGCTCCGGTAGGGAGTATGGCTACACCTTC
CDR3: CAIKGSGREYGYTF
J: TRBJ1-2
D: NA
V: TRBV10-3
size: NA

DNA: TGTGCCAGCAGCCAAGTAGAACTAGCGGAAAGCACAGATACGCAGTATTTT
CDR3: CASSQVELAESTDTQYF
J: TRBJ2-3
D: TRBD2
V: TRBV4-2
size: NA

DNA: TGCGCCAGCAGCTCTGGGGACACTAACTATGGCTACACCTTC
CDR3: CASSSGDTNYGYTF
J: TRBJ1-2
D: NA
V: TRBV5-1
size: NA

DNA: TGTGCCAGCAGCGGGGGACTAGCGGGAGAGGGCGAGCAGTACTTC
CDR3: CASSGGLAGEGEQYF
J: TRBJ2-7
D: TRBD2
V: TRBV9
size: NA

DNA: TGTGCCAGCAGCCAAGGACCAGGGAACACTGAAGCTTTCTTT
CDR3: CASSQGPGNTEAFF
J: TRBJ1-1
D: NA
V: TRBV4-2
size: few

DNA: TGTGCCAGCAGCCAATCGTTGAGGGTTGAAGCTTTCTTT
CDR3: CASSQSLRVEAFF
J: TRBJ1-1
D: NA
V: TRBV3-1/TRBV3-2
size: NA

DNA: TGTGCCAGCAGCTCCCGTCACACCGGGGAGCTGTTTTTT
CDR3: CASSSRHTGELFF
J: TRBJ2-2
D: NA
V: TRBV7-3
size: NA

DNA: TGCGCCAGCAGCTTGGGGAGCGGTTCACCCCTCCACTTT
CDR3: CASSLGSGSPLHF
J: TRBJ1-6
D: NA
V: TRBV5-1
size: NA

DNA: TGTGCCAGCTCACCACCGCGGGTATCTGGAAACACCATATATTTT
CDR3: CASSPPRVSGNTIYF
J: TRBJ1-3
D: NA
V: TRBV18
size: NA

DNA: TGTGCCACCAGAGGCGGTTACGGTAACTATGGCTACACCTTC
CDR3: CATRGGYGNYGYTF
J: TRBJ1-2
D: NA
V: TRBV15
size: NA

DNA: TGTGCCAGCAGCGTTCTCCAGGGGGCGAGGGGCTACACCTTC
CDR3: CASSVLQGARGYTF
J: TRBJ1-2
D: TRBD1
V: TRBV5-4
size: NA

DNA: TGTGCCAGCAGGGGACAGAACGGTGAAAAACTGTTTTTT
CDR3: CASRGQNGEKLFF
J: TRBJ1-4
D: TRBD1
V: TRBV27
size: NA

DNA: TGTGCCAGCAGCCAAGAGGCGGGGGCTTTTAATCAGCCCCAGCATTTT
CDR3: CASSQEAGAFNQPQHF
J: TRBJ1-5
D: NA
V: TRBV3-1/TRBV3-2
size: NA